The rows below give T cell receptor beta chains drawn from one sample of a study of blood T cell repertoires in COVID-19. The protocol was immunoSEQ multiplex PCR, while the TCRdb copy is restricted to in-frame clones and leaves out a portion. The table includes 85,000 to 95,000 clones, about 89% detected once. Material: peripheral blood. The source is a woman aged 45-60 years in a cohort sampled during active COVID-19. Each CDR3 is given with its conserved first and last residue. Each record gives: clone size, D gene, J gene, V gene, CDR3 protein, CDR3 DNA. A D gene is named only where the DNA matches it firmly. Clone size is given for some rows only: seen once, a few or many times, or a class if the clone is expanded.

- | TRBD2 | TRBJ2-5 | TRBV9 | CASSVGGSGVQETQYF | TGTGCCAGCAGCGTAGGGGGTAGCGGGGTCCAAGAGACCCAGTACTTC
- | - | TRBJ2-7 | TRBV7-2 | CASSLGQPAYEQYF | TGTGCCAGCAGCTTGGGGCAACCGGCCTACGAGCAGTACTTC
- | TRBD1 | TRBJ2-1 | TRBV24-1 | CATSEGQAVLYEQFF | TGTGCCACCAGTGAGGGACAGGCGGTTTTATATGAGCAGTTCTTC
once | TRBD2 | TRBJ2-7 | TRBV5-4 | CASSLEAGGPYEQYF | TGTGCCAGCAGCTTGGAAGCGGGAGGGCCCTACGAGCAGTACTTC
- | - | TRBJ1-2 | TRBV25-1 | CASPRSYGYTF | TGTGCCAGCCCCCGGAGCTATGGCTACACCTTC
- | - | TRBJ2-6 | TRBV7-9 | CASSENSGANVLTF | TGTGCCAGCAGCGAGAACTCTGGGGCCAACGTCCTGACTTTC
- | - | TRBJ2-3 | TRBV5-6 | CASSLASVPYSTDTQYF | TGTGCCAGCAGCTTGGCCTCTGTCCCTTATAGCACAGATACGCAGTATTTT
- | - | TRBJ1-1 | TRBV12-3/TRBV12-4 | CASSLEGGTEAFF | TGTGCCAGCAGTTTGGAAGGGGGCACTGAAGCTTTCTTT
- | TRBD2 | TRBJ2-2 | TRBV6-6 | CASSISGNENTGELFF | TGTGCCAGCAGCATTAGCGGGAACGAAAACACCGGGGAGCTGTTTTTT
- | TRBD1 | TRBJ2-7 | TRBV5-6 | CASSLASFLGDRGYEQYF | TGTGCCAGCAGCTTGGCGTCTTTCCTAGGGGACAGGGGATACGAGCAGTACTTC
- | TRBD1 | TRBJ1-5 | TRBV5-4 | CASSRDQGAGQPQHF | TGTGCCAGCAGCAGGGACCAGGGGGCCGGTCAGCCCCAGCATTTT
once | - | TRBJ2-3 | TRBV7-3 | CASSLVPGSIADTQYF | TGTGCCAGCAGCTTAGTGCCCGGGAGTATCGCAGATACGCAGTATTTT
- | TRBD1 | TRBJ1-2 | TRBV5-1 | CASSRRDRGIYGYTF | TGCGCCAGCAGCCGGAGGGACAGGGGCATCTATGGCTACACCTTC
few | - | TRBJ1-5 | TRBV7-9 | CASSLGTGNQPQHF | TGTGCCAGCAGCTTAGGTACGGGAAATCAGCCCCAGCATTTT
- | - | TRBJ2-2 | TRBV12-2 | CASRLVSSANTGELFF | TGTGCAAGTCGCTTAGTATCTAGCGCGAACACCGGGGAGCTGTTTTTT
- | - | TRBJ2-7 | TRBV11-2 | CASSLVVTPSYEQYF | TGTGCCAGCAGCTTAGTAGTGACACCTTCCTACGAGCAGTACTTC
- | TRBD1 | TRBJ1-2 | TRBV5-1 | CASSLGQGEPGYTF | TGCGCCAGCAGCTTGGGACAGGGGGAGCCTGGCTACACCTTC
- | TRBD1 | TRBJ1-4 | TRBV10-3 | CAISDPRQGDEKLFF | TGTGCCATCAGTGACCCAAGACAGGGGGATGAAAAACTGTTTTTT
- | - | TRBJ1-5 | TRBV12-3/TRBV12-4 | CASSPAGQPQHF | TGTGCCAGCAGCCCCGCGGGGCAGCCCCAGCATTTT
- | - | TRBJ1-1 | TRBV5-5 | CASSPLGSMNTEAFF | TGTGCCAGCAGCCCCCTGGGGAGTATGAACACTGAAGCTTTCTTT
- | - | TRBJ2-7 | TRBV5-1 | CASSPHRGSEEQYF | TGCGCCAGCAGCCCGCACCGGGGTTCCGAAGAGCAGTACTTC
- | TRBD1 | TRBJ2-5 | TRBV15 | CATSLSVGEQGVTQYF | TGTGCCACCAGCCTAAGCGTTGGGGAACAGGGGGTGACCCAGTACTTC
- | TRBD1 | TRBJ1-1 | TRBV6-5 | CASRHPRQGATEAFF | TGTGCCAGCAGACACCCTAGACAGGGCGCCACTGAAGCTTTCTTT
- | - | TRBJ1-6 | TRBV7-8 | CASSLGQKNSPLHF | TGTGCCAGCAGCTTAGGACAGAAAAATTCACCCCTCCACTTT
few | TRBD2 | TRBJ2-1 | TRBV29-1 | CSVGRGELAEQFF | TGCAGCGTTGGGCGGGGGGAACTTGCTGAGCAGTTCTTC
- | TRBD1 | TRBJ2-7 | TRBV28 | CATRQGAGEQYF | TGTGCCACCCGACAGGGGGCCGGCGAGCAGTACTTC
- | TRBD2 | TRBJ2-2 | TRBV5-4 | CASSSGLAGGNTGELFF | TGTGCCAGCAGCTCGGGACTAGCGGGGGGGAACACCGGGGAGCTGTTTTTT
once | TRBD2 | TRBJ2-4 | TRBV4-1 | CASSQGVISGRLAKNIQYF | TGCGCCAGCAGCCAAGGCGTGATTAGCGGGAGGCTAGCCAAAAACATTCAGTACTTC
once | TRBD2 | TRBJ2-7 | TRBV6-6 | CASRATSGSAYEQYF | TGTGCCAGCAGAGCTACTAGCGGGAGTGCCTACGAGCAGTACTTC
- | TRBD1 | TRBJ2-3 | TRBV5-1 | CASRHETGGHPDTQYF | TGCGCCAGCAGGCATGAAACAGGGGGCCACCCGGATACGCAGTATTTT
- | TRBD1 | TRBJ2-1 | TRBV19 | CASSLINFRDRGFEQFF | TGTGCCAGTAGCCTTATTAATTTCCGGGACAGGGGGTTTGAGCAGTTCTTC
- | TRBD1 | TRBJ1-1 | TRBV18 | CASSPNRLGTGTTNTEAFF | TGTGCCAGCTCACCAAACCGACTCGGGACAGGGACGACGAACACTGAAGCTTTCTTT
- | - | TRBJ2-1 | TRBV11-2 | CASIQQASSYNEQFF | TGTGCCAGCATCCAACAGGCGAGCTCCTACAATGAGCAGTTCTTC
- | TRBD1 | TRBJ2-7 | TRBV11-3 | CASSPRTGYEQYF | TGTGCCAGCAGCCCGAGGACAGGCTACGAGCAGTACTTC